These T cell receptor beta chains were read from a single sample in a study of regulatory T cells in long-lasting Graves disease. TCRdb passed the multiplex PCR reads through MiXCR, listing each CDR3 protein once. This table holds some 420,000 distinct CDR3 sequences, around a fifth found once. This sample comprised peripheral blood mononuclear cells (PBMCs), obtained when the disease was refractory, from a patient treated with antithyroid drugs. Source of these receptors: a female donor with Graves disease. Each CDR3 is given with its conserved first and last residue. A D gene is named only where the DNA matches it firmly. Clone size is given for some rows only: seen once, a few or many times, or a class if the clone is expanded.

CDR3aa: CASSYSIRMMSREQYF
CDR3nt: TGTGCCAGCAGTTACTCGATACGGATGATGAGTAGGGAGCAGTACTTC
d_gene: .
j_gene: TRBJ2-7
v_gene: TRBV6-5
len: 16
abundance: many

CDR3aa: CSAEGRANYGYTF
CDR3nt: TGCAGTGCTGAGGGACGAGCTAACTATGGCTACACCTTC
d_gene: .
j_gene: TRBJ1-2
v_gene: TRBV20-1
len: 13
abundance: many

CDR3aa: CASSYYQGVRTEAFF
CDR3nt: TGCGCCAGCAGCTATTACCAGGGGGTTCGCACTGAAGCTTTCTTT
d_gene: TRBD1
j_gene: TRBJ1-1
v_gene: TRBV5-1
len: 15
abundance: many

CDR3aa: CASSSGTGANYGYTF
CDR3nt: TGTGCCAGCAGCTCCGGGACAGGGGCGAACTATGGCTACACCTTC
d_gene: TRBD1
j_gene: TRBJ1-2
v_gene: TRBV7-9
len: 15
abundance: .

CDR3aa: CSVTTGSTHLGTQYF
CDR3nt: TGCAGCGTCACGACTGGATCAACCCATTTGGGGACCCAGTACTTC
d_gene: .
j_gene: TRBJ2-5
v_gene: TRBV29-1
len: 15
abundance: few

CDR3aa: CASSRREGNQPQHF
CDR3nt: TGTGCCAGTAGTAGAAGGGAGGGCAATCAGCCCCAGCATTTT
d_gene: .
j_gene: TRBJ1-5
v_gene: TRBV19
len: 14
abundance: few

CDR3aa: CASSLRSRTNIQYF
CDR3nt: TGTGCCAGCAGTTTAAGATCTAGGACGAACATTCAGTACTTC
d_gene: .
j_gene: TRBJ2-4
v_gene: TRBV28
len: 14
abundance: many

CDR3aa: CSVEEVTTGELFF
CDR3nt: TGCAGCGTTGAAGAGGTTACAACCGGGGAGCTGTTTTTT
d_gene: .
j_gene: TRBJ2-2
v_gene: TRBV29-1
len: 13
abundance: .

CDR3aa: CASDPGQETQYF
CDR3nt: TGTGCCAGCGACCCCGGCCAAGAGACCCAGTACTTC
d_gene: .
j_gene: TRBJ2-5
v_gene: TRBV6-1
len: 12
abundance: .

CDR3aa: CAWSGGTSEETQYF
CDR3nt: TGTGCCTGGAGTGGCGGGACATCGGAAGAGACCCAGTACTTC
d_gene: .
j_gene: TRBJ2-5
v_gene: TRBV30
len: 14
abundance: .

CDR3aa: CASSIYRNQPQHF
CDR3nt: TGTGCCAGTAGTATCTACAGAAATCAGCCCCAGCATTTT
d_gene: .
j_gene: TRBJ1-5
v_gene: TRBV19
len: 13
abundance: .